This record covers a single T cell receptor (beta chain). Antigen: not known. This sample stems from a study of cytomegalovirus exposure and HLA in healthy donors. Study-wide results and limits: Cytomegalovirus association was listed for about 170 TCR beta chains. Diagnosis of cytomegalovirus status made by the classifier reportedly showed high specificity and sensitivity.

After removal of 3 bases from V and 7 bases from J, the junction contained 1 base not matched to a gene. Per germline, CDR1 SGHAT and CDR2 FQNNGV. CDR3 size: 13 residues. Repertoires were generated with immunoSEQ multiplex PCR, while TCRdb's copy carries only in-frame clones and drops some. Among tens of thousands of clones listed, approximately 90% were seen once. The TCR comes from a man younger than 45 in good health and CMV-seronegative. This rearrangement joins TRBV11-2 to TRBJ2-1, with 9 bases fitting TRBD1. Sequenced material: PBMCs. This CDR3 reads CASSLGQGNEQFF. The CDR3 bases are TGTGCCAGCAGCTTGGGACAGGGAAATGAGCAGTTCTTC.